The 30 T cell receptor beta chains reported below all come from one sample, sequenced in a study of technical replicates of blood from a few donors. Assay used: immunoSEQ multiplex PCR; TCRdb lists only in-frame clones, some missing. The table lists about 66,000 clones, about 97% of them singletons. Source material: T cells isolated from PBMCs. All receptors derive from a human donor in good health.

The V call is TRBV13, the J call TRBJ2-5, with D possibly being TRBD1 (6 bases). Per germline, CDR1 PRHDT and CDR2 FYEKMQ (reference sequence). The V gene lost 5 bases and the J gene lost 7 bases, with 17 bases spanning the gap. The CDR3 consists of 14 residues. In nucleotides, the CDR3 is TGTGCCAGCAGCCCCGAGGACAGCCCGGGGACCCAGTACTTC. It specifies CASSPEDSPGTQYF.

The gene calls are TRBV27 and TRBJ1-2; D gene ambiguous. Germline-derived CDR1 and CDR2 are MNHEY and SMNVEV (reference sequence). V was clipped by 4 bases and J by 7 bases, with 10 bases between them. The CDR3 length is 12 residues. The CDR3 coding sequence is TGTGCCAGCAGTTCCTCCCACGGTGGCTACACCTTC. It codes for CASSSSHGGYTF.

The chain links TRBV2 to TRBJ2-3; TRBD2 matches 7 bases. CDR1 and CDR2 (germline): SNHLY, FYNNEI. The ends lost 0 bases at V and 0 bases at J; junction bases unmatched: 6. CDR3 length: 17 residues. CDR3 protein: CASSEARNSGSTDTQYF. CDR3 bases: TGTGCCAGCAGTGAAGCGCGTAATAGCGGGAGCACAGATACGCAGTATTTT.

The chain employs TRBV7-2 and TRBJ2-3; no clear D. The V and J ends lost 3 bases and 4 bases respectively, with 5 bases between them. Germline CDR1 SGHTA, CDR2 FQGNSA. This CDR3 comprises 12 residues. CDR3 region: CASSFYSDTQYF. The CDR3 region has the DNA TGTGCCAGCAGCTTTTATTCAGATACGCAGTATTTT.

This clone has only one observation. This chain uses TRBV7-8 with TRBJ1-1; the D is unclear. The V and J ends lost 3 bases and 5 bases respectively, with 13 bases between them. The CDR3 has 14 amino acids. CDR1 and CDR2 from the germline V gene are SGHVS and FQNEAQ. The CDR3 is CASSLERGSTEAFF. In DNA form, the CDR3 reads TGTGCCAGCAGCTTGGAACGAGGGAGTACTGAAGCTTTCTTT.

V usage is TRBV6-1 and J usage is TRBJ1-2; D perhaps matches TRBD1 (6 bases). V was clipped by 7 bases and J by 4 bases, with 16 bases between them. Looked up from germline, CDR1 is MNHNS and CDR2 is SASEGT. There are 14 residues in the CDR3. The CDR3 loop reads CASTPPWTVYGYTF. The CDR3 coding sequence is TGTGCCAGCACACCCCCCTGGACAGTCTATGGCTACACCTTC.

The chain carries TRBV4-2 and TRBJ2-7; TRBD2 agrees at 8 bases. Germline values: CDR1 LGHNA, CDR2 YNFKEQ. CDR3 length equals 13 residues. Trimming at V came to 3 bases and at J to 3 bases, leaving 1 base not matched to a gene. CDR3 DNA sequence: TGTGCCAGCAGCCAGGGACTAGGCTACGAGCAGTACTTC. Protein product: CASSQGLGYEQYF.

This clone was detected once. This sequence joins TRBV4-1 and TRBJ2-7; 8 bases line up with TRBD1. The CDR3 consists of 13 residues. V trimming: 4 bases; J trimming: 3 bases; junction bases outside the gene matches: 2. Germline lookup yields CDR1 MGHRA and CDR2 YSYEKL. The CDR3 nucleotides are TGCGCCAGCAGCCGGGGACAGGACTACGAGCAGTACTTC. Protein sequence: CASSRGQDYEQYF.

The chain is built from TRBV2 and TRBJ2-3, with D possibly being TRBD2 (6 bases). The CDR3 spans 15 residues. V was pared by 8 bases and J by 4 bases, with 19 bases between. CDR1 SNHLY and CDR2 FYNNEI come from the germline V gene. DNA for the CDR3: TGTGCCAGCTACTCCTTCGCGCGGGGAGCAGATACGCAGTATTTT. Translated, it gives CASYSFARGADTQYF.

The CDR3 DNA is TGTGCCATCAATGGGGACAGCCATTACACTGAAGCTTTCTTT. This encodes CAINGDSHYTEAFF. This rearrangement joins TRBV10-3 to TRBJ1-1, with TRBD1 identical over 7 bases. This CDR3 has 14 residues. Germline CDR1 is ENHRY and CDR2 is SYGVKD. The V and J ends lost 7 bases and 3 bases, in that order; junction bases with no gene match: 8.

J is TRBJ1-2 and V is TRBV30; D is unclear. This CDR3 is built from 11 residues. Per the germline V gene, CDR1 is GTSNPN and CDR2 is SVGIG (reference sequence). V lost 1 base and J lost 4, with 4 bases in between. DNA for the CDR3: TGTGCCTGGAGTGGCGGCTATGGCTACACCTTC. This sequence encodes CAWSGGYGYTF. The full variable domain, its missing parts supplied by reference TRBV30 and TRBJ1-2, is SQTIHQWPATLVQPVGSPLSLECTVEGTSNPNLYWYRQAAGRGLQLLFYSVGIGQISSEVPQNLSASRPQDRQFILSSKKLLLSDSGFYLCAWSGGYGYTFGSGTRLTVV.

The V call is TRBV7-9, the J call TRBJ2-5; D is unclear. Germline-derived CDR1 and CDR2 are SEHNR and FQNEAQ (reference sequence). The CDR3 has 16 residues. Trimming removed 2 bases from V and 0 bases from J, with 13 bases in between. The CDR3 sequence: CASSLNLGTNQETQYF. The CDR3 nucleotides are TGTGCCAGCAGCTTAAATTTGGGTACTAACCAAGAGACCCAGTACTTC. Full variable domain (outside the CDR3, taken from reference TRBV7-9 and TRBJ2-5): DTGVSQNPRHKITKRGQNVTFRCDPISEHNRLYWYRQTLGQGPEFLTYFQNEAQLEKSRLLSDRFSAERPKGSFSTLEIQRTEQGDSAMYLCASSLNLGTNQETQYFGPGTRLLVL.

The CDR3: CASSQDLAGSGGNQPQHF. As DNA, the CDR3 is TGCGCCAGCAGCCAAGATCTGGCAGGGTCAGGGGGAAATCAGCCCCAGCATTTT. V and J are TRBV4-3 and TRBJ1-5; TRBD1 matches at 7 bases. The CDR3 length is 18 residues. The V and J ends lost 0 bases and 4 bases, in that order; junction bases with no gene match: 12. Germline loops: CDR1 LGHNA, CDR2 YSLEER.

The chain uses TRBV9 and TRBJ2-7, with 8 bases matching TRBD2. Trimming cost V 4 bases and J 0 bases; bases outside gene matches: 9. Germline CDR1 is SGDLS and CDR2 is YYNGEE. CDR3 length equals 16 residues. The CDR3 loop is CASSPRLSGGSYEQYF. CDR3 nucleotides: TGTGCCAGCAGCCCCCGTTTAAGCGGGGGCTCCTACGAGCAGTACTTC.

V and J are TRBV11-2 and TRBJ2-3, with TRBD2 matching 7 bases. The CDR3 runs 16 residues. Trimming removed 3 bases from V and 3 bases from J; junction bases left unmatched: 9. Germline V gives CDR1 SGHAT, CDR2 FQNNGV. CDR3 protein: CASSFRGRAGTDTQYF. CDR3 nucleotide sequence: TGTGCCAGCAGCTTCCGAGGGAGGGCCGGAACAGATACGCAGTATTTT.

The rearrangement links TRBV29-1 to TRBJ1-1, with 9 bases matching TRBD1. Per the germline V gene, CDR1 is SQVTM and CDR2 is ANQGSEA. V gave up 2 bases and J gave up 3 bases; unmatched junction bases: 4. This CDR3 has 14 amino acids. CDR3 coding DNA: TGCAGCGTTGAAAACAGGGGGCAATACACTGAAGCTTTCTTT. Translation gives CSVENRGQYTEAFF.

The table lists this clone with a count of one. The V gene is TRBV7-2, the J gene TRBJ2-6, with 7 bases that match TRBD2. This CDR3 comprises 18 residues. Germline loops: CDR1 SGHTA, CDR2 FQGNSA. Germline trimming cut 0 bases from V and 2 bases from J; bases unmatched to any gene: 7. The CDR3 loop reads CASSLAPRGEPGANVLTF. In nucleotides, the CDR3 is TGTGCCAGCAGCTTAGCCCCTCGGGGGGAACCTGGGGCCAACGTCCTGACTTTC.

The V call is TRBV7-8, the J call TRBJ1-2; 10 positions agree with TRBD1. The CDR3 sequence is 14 residues long. The V and J ends lost 1 base and 4 bases, in that order; junction bases with no gene match: 0. Germline V gives CDR1 SGHVS, CDR2 FQNEAQ. CDR3 in DNA: TGTGCCAGCAGCTTAGGGACAGGGGGCTATGGCTACACCTTC. The encoded protein is CASSLGTGGYGYTF. The full variable domain, with the rest looked up from reference TRBV7-8 and TRBJ1-2, is GAGVSQSPRYKVAKRGQDVALRCDPISGHVSLFWYQQALGQGPEFLTYFQNEAQLDKSGLPSDRFFAERPEGSVSTLKIQRTQQEDSAVYLCASSLGTGGYGYTFGSGTRLTVV.

The rearrangement joins TRBV6-1 to TRBJ1-5; D gene ambiguous. The CDR3 is made up of 15 amino acids. Germline V gene lookup returns CDR1 MNHNS and CDR2 SASEGT. The V end lost 2 bases, the J end lost 0 bases, and 8 bases lay between the germline ends. The chain's CDR3 is CASSEPRDSNQPQHF. The CDR3 bases are TGTGCCAGCAGTGAACCGAGAGATAGCAATCAGCCCCAGCATTTT.

The chain is built from TRBV5-4 and TRBJ2-3, with TRBD2 as a possible D gene (6 bases). Germline V lookup: CDR1 SGHNT, CDR2 YYREEE (reference sequence). Trimming took 0 bases from V and 2 from J, leaving 7 bases between them. CDR3 size: 14 residues. CDR3 loop: CASSLGTNTDTQYF. CDR3 sequence (DNA): TGTGCCAGCAGCTTGGGGACTAACACAGATACGCAGTATTTT.

This rearrangement joins TRBV5-6 to TRBJ1-5; D unclear. Trimming pared 2 bases from V and 7 bases from J, leaving 19 bases between. Germline V CDR1 and CDR2: SGHDT, YYEEEE. This CDR3 has 16 amino acids. As DNA, the CDR3 is TGTGCCAGCAGCTTCGGGTCCGGCAAGGTGAACCAGCCCCAGCATTTT. It specifies CASSFGSGKVNQPQHF.

The chain uses TRBV6-4 and TRBJ2-1, with 12 bases matching TRBD2. Trimming at V came to 0 bases and at J to 6 bases, leaving 0 bases not matched to a gene. Germline values: CDR1 MRHNA, CDR2 SNTAGT. The CDR3 covers 15 residues. CDR3 nucleotides: TGTGCCAGCAGTGACTCGACTAGCGGGAGCAATGAGCAGTTCTTC. Translation: CASSDSTSGSNEQFF.

V is TRBV9 and J is TRBJ2-7; possible D gene TRBD2, 5 bases. Per the germline V gene, CDR1 is SGDLS and CDR2 is YYNGEE. The CDR3 spans 16 residues. Trimming stripped 4 bases from V and 6 bases from J, with 23 bases between. The CDR3 sequence: CASSPKGGGRAVEQYF. Written as DNA, the CDR3 is TGTGCCAGCAGCCCTAAAGGAGGTGGGAGAGCTGTCGAGCAGTACTTC. The whole variable domain, remainder taken from reference TRBV9 and TRBJ2-7, is DSGVTQTPKHLITATGQRVTLRCSPRSGDLSVYWYQQSLDQGLQFLIQYYNGEERAKGNILERFSAQQFPDLHSELNLSSLELGDSALYFCASSPKGGGRAVEQYFGPGTRLTVT.

The chain joins TRBV4-3 to TRBJ2-2, with D tentatively TRBD2 (6 bases). Germline-derived CDR1 and CDR2 are LGHNA and YSLEER. The CDR3 spans 15 residues. Between the trimmed V and J ends, which lost 5 bases and 7 bases, there was a span of 17 bases. Written as DNA, the CDR3 is TGCGCCAGCAGCTATGGACGGGGCGGGAACGGGGAGCTGTTTTTT. It specifies CASSYGRGGNGELFF.

The chain links TRBV5-7 to TRBJ2-7, with 10 bases identical to TRBD2. TRBV5-7 is treated as an ORF (open reading frame) with a function not yet certain. J lost 6 bases, V lost 1 base, and 4 bases had no gene match. The CDR3 loop spans 14 amino acids. The CDR3 reads CASSLKREGCEQYF. CDR3 DNA: TGTGCCAGCAGCTTGAAGCGGGAGGGGTGCGAGCAGTACTTC.

The genes are TRBV4-1 and TRBJ2-7, with 8 bases lining up with TRBD1. V lost 3 bases, J lost 0 bases, and 4 bases stayed unmatched. The CDR3 covers 15 residues. Germline loops: CDR1 MGHRA, CDR2 YSYEKL. This CDR3 is CASSQAGTGSYEQYF. CDR3 DNA sequence: TGCGCCAGCAGCCAGGCCGGGACAGGCTCCTACGAGCAGTACTTC.

The rearrangement links TRBV7-2 to TRBJ2-6, with a weak D call TRBD1 (6 bases). Germline V CDR1 and CDR2: SGHTA, FQGNSA. The CDR3 runs to 17 residues. Trimming stripped 1 base from V and 4 bases from J, with 14 bases between. The chain's CDR3 is CASSLGGQDLGANVLTF. The CDR3 DNA sequence: TGTGCCAGCAGCTTAGGGGGACAAGACCTCGGGGCCAACGTCCTGACTTTC.

This chain joins TRBV4-3 and TRBJ1-2; TRBD1 agrees at 11 bases. Losses at the gene ends were 5 bases for V and 5 bases for J; bases not matched to a gene: 4. The germline V gene encodes CDR1 LGHNA and CDR2 YSLEER. The CDR3 is 14 amino acids. The CDR3 loop is CASSAGTGGYGYTF. The CDR3 DNA reads as TGCGCCAGCAGCGCCGGGACAGGGGGTTATGGCTACACCTTC.

V gene TRBV27 combines with J gene TRBJ1-2; TRBD1 agrees at 7 bases. The CDR3 extends over 13 amino acids. V lost 6 bases and J lost 3; bases outside the gene matches: 4. Per germline, CDR1 MNHEY and CDR2 SMNVEV (reference sequence). The CDR3 region is CASSRDSYYGYTF. CDR3 nucleotides: TGTGCCAGCAGCCGGGACAGCTACTATGGCTACACCTTC.

The CDR3 sequence is CACGRGGSTDTQYF. CDR3 coding DNA: TGTGCCTGCGGGAGAGGTGGAAGCACAGATACGCAGTATTTT. This chain connects TRBV30 to TRBJ2-3; weak D call: TRBD2 (6 bases). Trimming took 6 bases from V and 0 from J, leaving 13 bases between them. The CDR3 extends over 14 amino acids. Germline V gives CDR1 GTSNPN, CDR2 SVGIG (reference sequence).